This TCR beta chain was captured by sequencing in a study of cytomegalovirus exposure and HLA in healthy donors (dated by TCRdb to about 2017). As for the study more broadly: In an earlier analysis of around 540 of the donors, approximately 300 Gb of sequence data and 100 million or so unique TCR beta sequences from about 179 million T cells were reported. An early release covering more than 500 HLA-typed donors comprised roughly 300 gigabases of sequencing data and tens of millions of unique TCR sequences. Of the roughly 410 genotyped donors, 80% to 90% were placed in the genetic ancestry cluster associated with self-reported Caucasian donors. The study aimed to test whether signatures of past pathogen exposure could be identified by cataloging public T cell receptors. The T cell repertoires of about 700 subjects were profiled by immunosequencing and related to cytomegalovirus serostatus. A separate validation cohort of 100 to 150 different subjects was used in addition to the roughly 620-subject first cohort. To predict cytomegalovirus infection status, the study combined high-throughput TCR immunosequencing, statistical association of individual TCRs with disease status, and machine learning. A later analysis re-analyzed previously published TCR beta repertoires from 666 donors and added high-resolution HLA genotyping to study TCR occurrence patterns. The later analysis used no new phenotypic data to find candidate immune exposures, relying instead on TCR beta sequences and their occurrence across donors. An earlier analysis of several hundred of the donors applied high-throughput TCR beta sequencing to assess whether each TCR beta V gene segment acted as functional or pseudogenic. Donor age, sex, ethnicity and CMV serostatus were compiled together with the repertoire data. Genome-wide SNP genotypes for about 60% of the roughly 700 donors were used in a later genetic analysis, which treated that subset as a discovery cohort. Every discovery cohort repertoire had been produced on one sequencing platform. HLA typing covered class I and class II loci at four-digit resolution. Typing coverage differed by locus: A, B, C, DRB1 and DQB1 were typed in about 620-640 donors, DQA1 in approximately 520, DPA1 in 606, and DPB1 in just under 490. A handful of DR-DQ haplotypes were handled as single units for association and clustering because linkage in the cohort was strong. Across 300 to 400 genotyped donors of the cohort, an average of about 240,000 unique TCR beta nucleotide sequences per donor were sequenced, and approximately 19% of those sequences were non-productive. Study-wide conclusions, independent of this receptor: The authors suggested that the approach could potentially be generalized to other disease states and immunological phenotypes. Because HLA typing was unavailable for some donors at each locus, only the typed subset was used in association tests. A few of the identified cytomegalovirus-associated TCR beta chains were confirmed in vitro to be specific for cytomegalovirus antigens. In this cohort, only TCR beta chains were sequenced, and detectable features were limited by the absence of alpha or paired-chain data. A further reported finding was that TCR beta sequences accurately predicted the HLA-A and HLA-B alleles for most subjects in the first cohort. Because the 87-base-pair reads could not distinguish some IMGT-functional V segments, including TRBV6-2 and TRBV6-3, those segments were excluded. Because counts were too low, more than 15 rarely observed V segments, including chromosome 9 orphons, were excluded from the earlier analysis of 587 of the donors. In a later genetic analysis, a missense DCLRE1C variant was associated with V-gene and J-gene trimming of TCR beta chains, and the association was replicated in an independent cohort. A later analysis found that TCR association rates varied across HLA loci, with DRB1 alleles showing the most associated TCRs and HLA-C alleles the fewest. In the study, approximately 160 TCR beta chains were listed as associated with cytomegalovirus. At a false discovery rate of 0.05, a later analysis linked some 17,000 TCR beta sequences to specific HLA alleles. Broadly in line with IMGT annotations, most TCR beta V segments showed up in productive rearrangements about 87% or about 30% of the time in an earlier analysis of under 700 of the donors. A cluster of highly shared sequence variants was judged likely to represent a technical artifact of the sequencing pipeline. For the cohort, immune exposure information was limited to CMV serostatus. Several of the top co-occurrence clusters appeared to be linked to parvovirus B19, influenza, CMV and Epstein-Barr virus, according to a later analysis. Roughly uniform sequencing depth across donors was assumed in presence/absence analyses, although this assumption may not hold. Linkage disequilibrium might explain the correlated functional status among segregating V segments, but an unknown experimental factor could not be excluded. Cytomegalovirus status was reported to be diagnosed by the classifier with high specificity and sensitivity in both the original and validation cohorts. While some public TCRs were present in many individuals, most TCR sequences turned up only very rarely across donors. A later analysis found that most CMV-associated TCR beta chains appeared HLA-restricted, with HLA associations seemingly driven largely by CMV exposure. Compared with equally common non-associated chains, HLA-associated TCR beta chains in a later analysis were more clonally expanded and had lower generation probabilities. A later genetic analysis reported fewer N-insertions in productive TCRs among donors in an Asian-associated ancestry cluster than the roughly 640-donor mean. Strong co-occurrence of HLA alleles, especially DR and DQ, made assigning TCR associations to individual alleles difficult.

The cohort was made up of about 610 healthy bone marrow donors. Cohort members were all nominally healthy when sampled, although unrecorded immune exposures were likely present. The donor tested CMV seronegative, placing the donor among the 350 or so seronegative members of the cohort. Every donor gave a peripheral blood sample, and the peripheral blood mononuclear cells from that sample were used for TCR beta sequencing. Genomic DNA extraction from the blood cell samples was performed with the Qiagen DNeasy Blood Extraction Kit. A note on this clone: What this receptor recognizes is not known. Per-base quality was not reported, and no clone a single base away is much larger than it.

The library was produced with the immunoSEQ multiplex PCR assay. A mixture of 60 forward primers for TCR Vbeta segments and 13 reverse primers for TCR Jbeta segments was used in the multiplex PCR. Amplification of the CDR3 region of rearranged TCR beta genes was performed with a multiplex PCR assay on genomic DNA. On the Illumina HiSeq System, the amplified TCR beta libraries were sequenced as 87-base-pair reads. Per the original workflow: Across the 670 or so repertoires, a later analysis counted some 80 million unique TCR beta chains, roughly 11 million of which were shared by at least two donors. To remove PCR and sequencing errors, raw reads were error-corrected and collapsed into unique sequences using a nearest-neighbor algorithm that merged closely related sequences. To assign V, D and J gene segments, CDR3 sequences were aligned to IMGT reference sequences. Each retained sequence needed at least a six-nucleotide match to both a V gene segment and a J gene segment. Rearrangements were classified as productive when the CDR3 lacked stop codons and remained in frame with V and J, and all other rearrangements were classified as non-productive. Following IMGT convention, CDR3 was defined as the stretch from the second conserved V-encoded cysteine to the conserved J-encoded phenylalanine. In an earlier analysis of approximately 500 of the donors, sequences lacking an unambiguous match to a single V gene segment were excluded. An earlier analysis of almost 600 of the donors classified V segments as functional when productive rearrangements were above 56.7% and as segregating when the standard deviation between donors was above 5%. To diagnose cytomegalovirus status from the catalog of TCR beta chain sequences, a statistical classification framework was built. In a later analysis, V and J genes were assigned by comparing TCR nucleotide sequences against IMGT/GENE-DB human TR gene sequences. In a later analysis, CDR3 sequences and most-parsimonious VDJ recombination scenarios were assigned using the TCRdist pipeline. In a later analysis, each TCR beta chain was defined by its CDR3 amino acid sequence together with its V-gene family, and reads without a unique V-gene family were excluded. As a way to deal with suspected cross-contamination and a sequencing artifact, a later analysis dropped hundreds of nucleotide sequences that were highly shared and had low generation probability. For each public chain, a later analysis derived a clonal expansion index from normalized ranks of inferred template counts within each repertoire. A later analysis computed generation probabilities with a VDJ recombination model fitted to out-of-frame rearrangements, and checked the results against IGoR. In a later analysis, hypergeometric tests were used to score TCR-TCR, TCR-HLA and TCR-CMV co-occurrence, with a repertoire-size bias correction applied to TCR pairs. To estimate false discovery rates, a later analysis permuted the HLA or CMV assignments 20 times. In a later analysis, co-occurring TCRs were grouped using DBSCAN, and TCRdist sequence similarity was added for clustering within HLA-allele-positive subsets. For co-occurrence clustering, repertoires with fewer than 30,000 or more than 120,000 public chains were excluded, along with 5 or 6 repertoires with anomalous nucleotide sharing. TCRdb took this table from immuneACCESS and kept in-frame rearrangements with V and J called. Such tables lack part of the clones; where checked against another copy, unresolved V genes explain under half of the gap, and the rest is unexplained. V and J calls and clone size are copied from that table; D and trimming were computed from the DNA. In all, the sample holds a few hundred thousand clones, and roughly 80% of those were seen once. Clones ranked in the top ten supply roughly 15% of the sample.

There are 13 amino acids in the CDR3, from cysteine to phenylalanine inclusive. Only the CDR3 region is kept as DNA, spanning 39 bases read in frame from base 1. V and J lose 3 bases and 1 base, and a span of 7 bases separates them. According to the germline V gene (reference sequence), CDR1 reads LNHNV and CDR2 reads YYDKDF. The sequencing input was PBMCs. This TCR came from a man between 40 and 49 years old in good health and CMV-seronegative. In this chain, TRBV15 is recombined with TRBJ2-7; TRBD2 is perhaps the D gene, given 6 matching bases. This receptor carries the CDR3 CATSRGGSYEQYF. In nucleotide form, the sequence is TGTGCCACCAGCAGGGGGGGATCCTACGAGCAGTACTTC.